The T cell receptor (beta chain) under discussion was sequenced for a study of blood T cell repertoires in COVID-19. Across the whole study: COVID-19 samples from acute and convalescent phases originated in the United States, Italy and Spain. The cDNA or gDNA used as material had been derived from T cells, B-cell-depleted T cells, or PBMCs.

The CDR3 runs 14 residues. Germline V lookup: CDR1 LGHNT, CDR2 FRNRAP. Trimming took 5 bases from V and 4 from J, leaving 14 bases between them. In the original workflow: From reference gene primer amplification, estimates of nucleated cell counts were derived. Profiling relied on immunoSEQ multiplex PCR, and the TCRdb table lists in-frame clones only, not all of them. The V and J calls and clone size come from that table; D and trimming were worked out from the DNA. Found here are about 120,000 clones, about 78% of them singletons; the top ten hold over 2%. The sample taken for sequencing was peripheral blood. The source of this sequence is a man between 65 and 85 years old with acute or convalescent COVID-19. The V call is TRBV12-5, the J call TRBJ1-1; D is perhaps TRBD1 (6 bases). In DNA form, the CDR3 reads TGTGCTAGTGGTCCAACAGGGTCCGGCACTGAAGCTTTCTTT. Its translation: CASGPTGSGTEAFF.